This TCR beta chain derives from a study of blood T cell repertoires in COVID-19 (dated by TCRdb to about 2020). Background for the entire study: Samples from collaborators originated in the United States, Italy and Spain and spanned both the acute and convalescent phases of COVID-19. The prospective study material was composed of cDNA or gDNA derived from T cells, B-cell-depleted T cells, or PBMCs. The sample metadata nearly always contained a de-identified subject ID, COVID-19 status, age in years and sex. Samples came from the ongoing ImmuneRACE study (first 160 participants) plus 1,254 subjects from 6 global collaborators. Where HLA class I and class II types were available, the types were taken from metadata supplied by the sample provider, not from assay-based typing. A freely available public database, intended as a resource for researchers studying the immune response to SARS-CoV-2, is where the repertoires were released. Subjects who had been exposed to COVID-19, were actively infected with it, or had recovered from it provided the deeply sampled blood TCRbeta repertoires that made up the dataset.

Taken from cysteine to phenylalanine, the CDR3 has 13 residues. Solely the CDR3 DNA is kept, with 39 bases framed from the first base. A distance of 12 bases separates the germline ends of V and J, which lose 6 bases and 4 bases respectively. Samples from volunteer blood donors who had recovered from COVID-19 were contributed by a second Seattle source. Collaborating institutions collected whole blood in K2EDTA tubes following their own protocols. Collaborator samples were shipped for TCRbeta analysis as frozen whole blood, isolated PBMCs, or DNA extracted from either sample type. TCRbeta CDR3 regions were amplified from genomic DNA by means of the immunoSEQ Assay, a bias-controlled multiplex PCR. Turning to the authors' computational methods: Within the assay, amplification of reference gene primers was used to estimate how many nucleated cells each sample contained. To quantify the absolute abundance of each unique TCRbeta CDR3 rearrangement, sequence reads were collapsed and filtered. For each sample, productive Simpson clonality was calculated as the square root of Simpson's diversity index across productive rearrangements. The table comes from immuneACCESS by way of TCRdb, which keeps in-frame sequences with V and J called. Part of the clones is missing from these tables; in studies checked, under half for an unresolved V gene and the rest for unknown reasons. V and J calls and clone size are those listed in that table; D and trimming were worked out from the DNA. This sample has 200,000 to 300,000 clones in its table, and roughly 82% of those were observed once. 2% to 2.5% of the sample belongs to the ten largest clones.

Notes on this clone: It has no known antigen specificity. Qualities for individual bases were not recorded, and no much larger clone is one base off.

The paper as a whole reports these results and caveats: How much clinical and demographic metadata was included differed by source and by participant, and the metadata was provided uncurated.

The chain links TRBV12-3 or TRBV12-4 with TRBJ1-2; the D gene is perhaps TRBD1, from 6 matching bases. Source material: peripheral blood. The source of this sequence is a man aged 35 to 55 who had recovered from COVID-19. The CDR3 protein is CASSPDRRYGYTF. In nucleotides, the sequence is TGTGCCAGCAGCCCGGACAGACGCTATGGCTACACCTTC.